This record looks at one TCR beta chain sequence and its context. Its antigen is still unknown. The ends were cut back, 7 bases at V and 7 bases at J, with 21 bases in the middle. CDR3 length: 16 residues. The germline V gene has CDR1 KGHDR and CDR2 SFDVKD. This sample was taken from a study of liver allograft versus peripheral blood T cells. Study background: Blood and transplanted-liver T cell receptor repertoires from recipients were compared.

MiXCR, applied by TCRdb to the reads, yields one record per CDR3 protein. The sample holds 9,000 or so distinct CDR3 sequences, 25% to 30% seen once. General study results and limits: Reported data describe T cell receptor repertoires within liver allografts as differing from those in peripheral blood.

The chain couples TRBV24-1 to TRBJ2-2; D remains ambiguous. The clonotype was recovered from a human patient who had a liver transplant. The graft donor may be the source of some T cells. The CDR3 DNA reads TGTGCCACCAGCTCGGTGACTCAAAACCCCAGCGGGGAGCTGTTTTTT. The encoded protein is CATSSVTQNPSGELFF.